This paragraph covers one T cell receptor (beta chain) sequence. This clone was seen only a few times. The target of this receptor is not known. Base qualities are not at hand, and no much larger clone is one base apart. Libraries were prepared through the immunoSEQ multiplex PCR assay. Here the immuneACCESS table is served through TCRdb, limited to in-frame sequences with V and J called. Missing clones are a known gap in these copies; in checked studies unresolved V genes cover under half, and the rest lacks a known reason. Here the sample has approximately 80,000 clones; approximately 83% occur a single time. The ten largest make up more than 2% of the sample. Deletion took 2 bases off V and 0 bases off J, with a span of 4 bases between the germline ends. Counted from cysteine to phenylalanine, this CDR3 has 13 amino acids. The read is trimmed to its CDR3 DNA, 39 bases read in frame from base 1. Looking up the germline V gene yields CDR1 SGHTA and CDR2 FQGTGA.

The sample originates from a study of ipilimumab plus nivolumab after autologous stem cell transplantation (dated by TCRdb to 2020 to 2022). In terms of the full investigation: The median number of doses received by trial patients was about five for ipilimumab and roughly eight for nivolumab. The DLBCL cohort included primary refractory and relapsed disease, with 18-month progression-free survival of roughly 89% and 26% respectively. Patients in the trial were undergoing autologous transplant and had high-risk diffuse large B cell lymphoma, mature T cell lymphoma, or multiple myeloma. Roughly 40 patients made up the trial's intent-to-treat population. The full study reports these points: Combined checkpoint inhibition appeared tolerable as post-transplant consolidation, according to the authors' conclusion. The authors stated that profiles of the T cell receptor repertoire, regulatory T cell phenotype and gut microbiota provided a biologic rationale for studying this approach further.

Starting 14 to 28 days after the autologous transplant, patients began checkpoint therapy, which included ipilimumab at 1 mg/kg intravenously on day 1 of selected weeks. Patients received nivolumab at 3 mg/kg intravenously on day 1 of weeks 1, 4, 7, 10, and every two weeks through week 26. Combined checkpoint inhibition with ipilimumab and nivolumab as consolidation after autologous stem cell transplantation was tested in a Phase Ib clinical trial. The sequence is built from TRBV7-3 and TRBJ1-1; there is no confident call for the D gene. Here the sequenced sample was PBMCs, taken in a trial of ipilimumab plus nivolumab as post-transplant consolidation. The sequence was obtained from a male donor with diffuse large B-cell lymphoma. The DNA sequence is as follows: TGTGCCAGCAGCTTATCGATGAACACTGAAGCTTTCTTT. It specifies CASSLSMNTEAFF.